This T cell receptor beta chain derives from a study of T cells after yellow fever vaccination. TCR cDNA was made by 5'RACE template switching, adding a universal primer site and UMIs. TCRdb ran MiXCR on the 5' RACE reads and lists one entry per CDR3 protein. Of about 350,000 distinct CDR3 sequences listed, more than 9% are singletons. In germline, CDR1 is DFQATT, CDR2 SNEGSKA (reference sequence). V lost 1 base to trimming and J lost 9 bases, with 10 bases between them. The CDR3 is made up of 12 amino acids. The material was PBMCs, obtained on the day of the first yellow fever vaccination. The V gene is TRBV20-1, the J gene TRBJ1-5, with D hard to call. The source is a man between 18 and 29 years old who received the YFV17D yellow fever vaccine. The CDR3 spells CSARVGSGPQHF. The CDR3 region has the DNA TGCAGTGCTAGAGTGGGGTCGGGGCCCCAGCATTTT.